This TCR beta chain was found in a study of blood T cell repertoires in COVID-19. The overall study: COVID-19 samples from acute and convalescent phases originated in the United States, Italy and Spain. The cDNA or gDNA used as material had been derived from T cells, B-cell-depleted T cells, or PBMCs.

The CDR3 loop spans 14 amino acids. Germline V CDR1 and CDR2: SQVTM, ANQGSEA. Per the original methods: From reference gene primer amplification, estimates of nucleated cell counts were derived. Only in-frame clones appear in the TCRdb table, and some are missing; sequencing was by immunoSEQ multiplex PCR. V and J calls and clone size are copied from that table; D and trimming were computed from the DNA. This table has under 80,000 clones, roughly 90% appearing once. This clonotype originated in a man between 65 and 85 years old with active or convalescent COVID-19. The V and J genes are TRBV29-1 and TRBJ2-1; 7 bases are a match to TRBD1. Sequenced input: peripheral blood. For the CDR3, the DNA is TGCAGTACGACCGGGACAGCCGTCACCAATGAGCAGTTCTTC. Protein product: CSTTGTAVTNEQFF.